By share, the clone carrying this TCR beta chain ranks as large. Its specificity is not known. The data were taken from a study of metastatic and nonmetastatic thyroid tumors. Study summary: Comparison of repertoires was carried out across blood and tumor or nodule tissue from malignant and benign thyroid patients. Study-wide findings and caveats: Benign nodules were reported to have significantly lower TCR beta diversity than malignant thyroid tumors, in blood and tumor.

Per the original methods: In papillary thyroid cancer, a distant-metastasis classifier was built using CDR3 differences across clinicopathological groups. Via MiXCR, TCRdb re-called the PCR reads. These V and J calls originate from TCRdb's pipeline instead of the authors' own analysis. In the table there are about 15,000 clones, approximately 25% of which are singletons. No treatment had been given to any patient before thyroid surgery. Germline V gene lookup returns CDR1 MNHEY and CDR2 SVGAGI. The CDR3 consists of 16 residues. With V trimmed by 0 bases and J by 2 bases, 2 bases remained unmatched. The sample was adjacent normal tissue. The chain recombines TRBV6-5 with TRBJ2-1, with 9 bases matching TRBD2. The origin of this receptor is a female donor with papillary thyroid cancer or a benign thyroid nodule (not recorded which). Some clones in this sample may be carry-over from other donors' samples. In DNA form, the CDR3 reads TGTGCCAGCAGTTACTCAGCGGGAGGCGCCTACAATGAGCAGTTCTTC. Amino acids: CASSYSAGGAYNEQFF.